This T cell receptor (beta chain) is from a study of B cell selection in AIRE deficiency (dated by TCRdb to between 2017 and 2020). Regarding the research as a whole: Researchers compared TCRbeta repertoires of sorted blood CD4+ conventional T cells and regulatory T cells in AIRE-deficient patients with those in healthy controls. The TCR-sequenced cohort comprised about five AIRE-deficient APECED patients and about five healthy control donors.

Conventional CD4 T cells were sorted as CD4+CD127+ cells. The healthy donors who provided the control samples were not related to the patients. Tconv and Treg cells for TCRbeta sequencing were sorted on a FACSAria flow cytometer. Sorted cells were collected in 5-ml round-bottom polystyrene tubes, and dry cell pellets were stored frozen at -80 degrees C prior to sequencing. General conclusions and limits of the study: Among some 3,700 shared Treg TCRbeta sequences, 31.6% were shared exclusively by healthy donors and around 9% exclusively by patients, which suggests that Treg selection is less efficient in the absence of AIRE. Shared Treg sequences had shorter CDR3s, which reflects a bias toward rearrangements containing few non-templated nucleotide insertions. Tconv and Treg cells from AIRE-deficient patients showed TCRBV gene usage, CDR3 length and TCR diversity similar to those of healthy donors. Approximately 31% of Treg TCRbeta sequences shared among healthy donors appeared in patient Tconv cells, suggesting diversion of Treg-biased clones into the Tconv compartment. Only TCRbeta chains were sequenced; roughly a third of shared healthy-donor Treg sequences also occurred in healthy Tconv, possibly because of differing TCRalpha chains.

Concerning this clone itself: Its antigen is currently not known. Base qualities are not at hand, and no much larger clone is one base apart.

TCRbeta chain sequencing was performed with the immunoSEQ platform. As for the authors' bioinformatics: Roughly 9.9x10^4 distinct in-frame TCRbeta sequences from patients and roughly 1.3x10^5 from healthy donors were obtained from pooled conventional T cell repertoires. Treg TCRbeta sequences found in two or more individuals were classed as public, and these public Treg TCRbeta sequences were then looked for in Tconv repertoires. Group differences were tested with Mann-Whitney U tests and Bonferroni-Dunn correction in GraphPad Prism 7.03. Here the immuneACCESS table is served through TCRdb, limited to in-frame sequences with V and J called. Missing clones are a known gap in these copies; in checked studies unresolved V genes cover under half, and the rest lacks a known reason. That table gives V, J and clone size, and the DNA gave D and trimming. The sample includes about 24,000 clones, with approximately 96% observed a single time. The ten top clones hold approximately 0.17% of the sample.

The CDR3, cysteine through phenylalanine, is 16 amino acids long. Of all the DNA, just the CDR3 is kept, 48 bases in frame from base 1. The germline V and J ends show losses of 9 bases and 6 bases respectively, and no gene match explains 12 bases of the junction. CDR1 and CDR2 (LNHDA, SQIVND) derive from the germline V gene (reference sequence). This TCR came from a human donor in good health. The specimen sequenced was CD4+CD127+ conventional T cells sorted from PBMCs. The V and J genes are TRBV19 and TRBJ1-6, and TRBD1 aligns with 9 junction nucleotides. DNA sequence: TGTGCCAGCCTAAGAACAGGGGGCGCGGGTAATTCACCCCTCCACTTT. It is translated as CASLRTGGAGNSPLHF.